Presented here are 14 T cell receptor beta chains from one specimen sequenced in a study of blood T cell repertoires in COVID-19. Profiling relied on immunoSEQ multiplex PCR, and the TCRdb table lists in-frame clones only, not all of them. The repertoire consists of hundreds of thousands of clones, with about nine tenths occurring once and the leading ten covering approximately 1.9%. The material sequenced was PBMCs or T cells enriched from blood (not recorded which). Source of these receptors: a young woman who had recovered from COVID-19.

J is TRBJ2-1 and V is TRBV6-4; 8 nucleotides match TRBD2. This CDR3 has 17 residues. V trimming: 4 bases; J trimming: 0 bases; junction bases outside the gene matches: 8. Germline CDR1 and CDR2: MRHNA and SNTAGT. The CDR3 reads CASSVGESGSSYNEQFF. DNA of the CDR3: TGTGCCAGCAGTGTGGGAGAAAGCGGGAGCTCCTACAATGAGCAGTTCTTC.

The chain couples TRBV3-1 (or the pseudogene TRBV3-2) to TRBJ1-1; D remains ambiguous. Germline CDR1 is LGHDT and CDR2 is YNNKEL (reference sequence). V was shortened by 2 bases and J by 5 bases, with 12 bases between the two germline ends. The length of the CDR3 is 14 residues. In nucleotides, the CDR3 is TGTGCCAGCAGCCAAACAGCCGGGAAGACTGAAGCTTTCTTT. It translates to CASSQTAGKTEAFF.

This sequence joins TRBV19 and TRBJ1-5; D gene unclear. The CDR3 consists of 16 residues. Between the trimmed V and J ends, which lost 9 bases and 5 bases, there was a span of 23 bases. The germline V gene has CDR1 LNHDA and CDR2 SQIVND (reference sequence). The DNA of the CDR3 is TGTGCCAGCAATCTTGCGGGAAGCTTACCCGATCAGCCCCAGCATTTT. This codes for CASNLAGSLPDQPQHF. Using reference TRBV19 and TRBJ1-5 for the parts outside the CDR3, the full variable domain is DGGITQSPKYLFRKEGQNVTLSCEQNLNHDAMYWYRQDPGQGLRLIYYSQIVNDFQKGDIAEGYSVSREKKESFPLTVTSAQKNPTAFYLCASNLAGSLPDQPQHFGDGTRLSIL.

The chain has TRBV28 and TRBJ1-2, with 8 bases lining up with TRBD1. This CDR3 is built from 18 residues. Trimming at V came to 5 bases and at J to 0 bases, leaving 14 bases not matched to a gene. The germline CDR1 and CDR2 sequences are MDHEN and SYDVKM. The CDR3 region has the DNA TGTGCCAGCAGTCCTCAAGGACAGGGAGGGTGGGCTAACTATGGCTACACCTTC. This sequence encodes CASSPQGQGGWANYGYTF.

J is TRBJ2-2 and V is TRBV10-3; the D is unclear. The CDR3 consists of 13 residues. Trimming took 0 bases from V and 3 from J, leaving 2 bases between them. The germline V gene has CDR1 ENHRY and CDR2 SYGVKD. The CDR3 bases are TGTGCCATCAGTGAGTCCTACACCGGGGAGCTGTTTTTT. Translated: CAISESYTGELFF.

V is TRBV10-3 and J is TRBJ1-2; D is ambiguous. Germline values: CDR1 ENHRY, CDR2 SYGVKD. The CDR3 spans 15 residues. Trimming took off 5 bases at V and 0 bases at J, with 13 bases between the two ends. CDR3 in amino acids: CAISQNNGANYGYTF. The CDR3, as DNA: TGTGCCATCAGTCAGAACAACGGAGCTAACTATGGCTACACCTTC.

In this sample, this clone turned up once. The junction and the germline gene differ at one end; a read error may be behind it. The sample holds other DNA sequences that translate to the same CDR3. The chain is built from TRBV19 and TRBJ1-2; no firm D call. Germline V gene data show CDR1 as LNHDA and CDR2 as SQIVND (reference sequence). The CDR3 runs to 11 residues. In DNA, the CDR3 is TGCGCCAGTAGTACCGGGGTTCGCTACACCTTC. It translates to CASSTGVRYTF.

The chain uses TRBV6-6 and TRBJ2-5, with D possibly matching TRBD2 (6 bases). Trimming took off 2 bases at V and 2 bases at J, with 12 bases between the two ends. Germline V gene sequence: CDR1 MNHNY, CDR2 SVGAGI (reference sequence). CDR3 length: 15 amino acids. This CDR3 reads CASSYGDFRQETQYF. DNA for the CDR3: TGTGCCAGCAGTTACGGGGACTTCCGACAAGAGACCCAGTACTTC.

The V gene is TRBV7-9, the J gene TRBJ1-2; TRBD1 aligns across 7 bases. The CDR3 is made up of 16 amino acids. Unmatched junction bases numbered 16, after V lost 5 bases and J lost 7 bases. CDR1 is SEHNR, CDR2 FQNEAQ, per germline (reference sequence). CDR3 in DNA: TGTGCCAGCAGCGAAAGAACCGGGACAGAGCGTATTGGCTACACCTTC. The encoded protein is CASSERTGTERIGYTF.

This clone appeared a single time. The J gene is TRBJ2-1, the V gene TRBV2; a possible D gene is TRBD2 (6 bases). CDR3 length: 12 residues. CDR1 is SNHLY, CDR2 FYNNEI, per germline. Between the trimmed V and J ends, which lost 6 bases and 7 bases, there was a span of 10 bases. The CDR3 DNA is TGTGCCAGCAGGGGTAGCGGAAATGAGCAGTTCTTC. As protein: CASRGSGNEQFF.

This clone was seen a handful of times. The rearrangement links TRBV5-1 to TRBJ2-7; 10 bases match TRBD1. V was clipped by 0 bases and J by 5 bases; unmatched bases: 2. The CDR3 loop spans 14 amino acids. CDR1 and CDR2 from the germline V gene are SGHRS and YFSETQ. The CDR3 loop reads CASSLGQGADEQYF. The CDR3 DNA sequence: TGCGCCAGCAGCTTGGGACAGGGGGCCGACGAGCAGTACTTC.

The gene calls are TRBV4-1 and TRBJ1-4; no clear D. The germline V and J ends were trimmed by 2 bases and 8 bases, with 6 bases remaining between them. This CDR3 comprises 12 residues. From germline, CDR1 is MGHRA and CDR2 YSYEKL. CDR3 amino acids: CASSQNSEKLFF. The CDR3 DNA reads TGCGCCAGCAGCCAAAATTCGGAAAAACTGTTTTTT.

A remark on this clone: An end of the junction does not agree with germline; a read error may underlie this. CDR3 amino acids: CASSQPGTTHF. CDR3 sequence (DNA): TGTGCCAGCAGCCAACCAGGGACTACCCACTTC. This sequence joins TRBV3-1 (or the pseudogene TRBV3-2) and TRBJ2-7; 7 positions match TRBD2. CDR1 and CDR2 (germline): LGHDT, YNNKEL (reference sequence). The CDR3 has 11 residues.

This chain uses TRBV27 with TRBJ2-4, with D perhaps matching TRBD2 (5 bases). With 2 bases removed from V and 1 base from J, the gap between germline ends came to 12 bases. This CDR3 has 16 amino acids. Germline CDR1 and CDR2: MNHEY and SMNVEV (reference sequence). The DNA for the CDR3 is TGTGCCAGCAGTTTAAAATTTAGGGAGGCCAAAAACATTCAGTACTTC. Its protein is CASSLKFREAKNIQYF.